This T cell receptor beta chain appears in the sequencing data of a study of blood T cell repertoires in COVID-19. Turning to the study itself: Sample material is recorded as cDNA or gDNA derived from T cells, B-cell-depleted T cells, or PBMCs.

The CDR3 runs to 13 residues. The germline V and J ends were trimmed by 3 bases and 4 bases, with 13 bases remaining between them. CDR1 is DFQATT and CDR2 is SNEGSKA in the germline V gene (reference sequence). Source study methods: Researchers report that nucleated cell counts were estimated from reference gene primer amplification. Using immunoSEQ multiplex PCR, the repertoire was profiled, and TCRdb retains in-frame clones only, with some absent. V, J and clone size derive from that table, while D and trimming were established from the DNA sequence. Counted here are 85,000 to 120,000 clones, 70% to 80% occurring once; the ten biggest clones make up 9.8%. This clone was found many times.

Sequenced: peripheral blood. The chain is built from TRBV20-1 and TRBJ2-7; D might be TRBD1 (7 bases). The source is a man between 60 and 75 years old with active or convalescent COVID-19. The CDR3 nucleotides read TGCAGTGCTAGTGGAGGGGGCAGGTACGAGCAGTACTTC. Amino acid sequence: CSASGGGRYEQYF.